The clone carrying this T cell receptor beta chain was detected ten times or more. Its antigen is undetermined. cDNA molecules, individually, were tagged with unique molecular identifiers. Using its own MiXCR run on the 5' RACE reads, TCRdb lists one record per CDR3 protein. The data show approximately 97,000 distinct CDR3 sequences, roughly 11% seen once. This entry is derived from a study of early T cells in non-severe SARS-CoV-2 infection. As for the study in general: Unpaired chains resulted from sequencing bulk RNA of unsorted whole blood. Study outcomes and limitations: VDJdb matching skewed toward anti-spike CD8 responses, missing private and CD4 specificities.

This CDR3 comprises 14 residues. V dropped 5 bases and J dropped 2 bases, with 10 bases sitting between them. The germline CDR1 and CDR2 sequences are MDHEN and SYDVKM. The sample in question was whole blood, obtained at baseline. The V call is TRBV28, the J call TRBJ1-5; no definite D call. This TCR was sampled from an adult who was a healthcare worker with PCR-confirmed SARS-CoV-2 infection or an uninfected control (not recorded which). The CDR3 nucleotides are TGTGCCAGCAGTAGGAAATTGGGCAATCAGCCCCAGCATTTT. It specifies CASSRKLGNQPQHF. The full variable domain, in which reference TRBV28 and TRBJ1-5 provide the parts outside the CDR3, is DVKVTQSSRYLVKRTGEKVFLECVQDMDHENMFWYRQDPGLGLRLIYFSYDVKMKEKGDIPEGYSVSREKKERFSLILESASTNQTSMYLCASSRKLGNQPQHFGDGTRLSIL.